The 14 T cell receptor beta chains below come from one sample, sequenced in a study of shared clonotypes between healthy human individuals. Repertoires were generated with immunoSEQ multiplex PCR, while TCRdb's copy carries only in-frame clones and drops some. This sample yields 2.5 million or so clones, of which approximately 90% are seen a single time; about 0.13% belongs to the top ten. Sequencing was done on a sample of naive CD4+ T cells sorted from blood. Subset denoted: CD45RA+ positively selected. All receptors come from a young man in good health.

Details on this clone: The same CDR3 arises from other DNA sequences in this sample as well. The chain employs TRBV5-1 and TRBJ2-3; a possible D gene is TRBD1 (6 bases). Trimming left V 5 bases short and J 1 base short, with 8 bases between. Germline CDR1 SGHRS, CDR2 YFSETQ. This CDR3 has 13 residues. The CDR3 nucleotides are TGCGCCAGCAGTTACAGGGGCACAGATACGCAGTATTTT. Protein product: CASSYRGTDTQYF.

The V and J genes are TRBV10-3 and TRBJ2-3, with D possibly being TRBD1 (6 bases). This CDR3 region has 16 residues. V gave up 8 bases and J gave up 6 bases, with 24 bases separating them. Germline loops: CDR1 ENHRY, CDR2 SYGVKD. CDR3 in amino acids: CAIRADRSLLGDTQYF. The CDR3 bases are TGTGCCATCCGCGCAGACAGGTCGCTCCTCGGGGATACGCAGTATTTT.

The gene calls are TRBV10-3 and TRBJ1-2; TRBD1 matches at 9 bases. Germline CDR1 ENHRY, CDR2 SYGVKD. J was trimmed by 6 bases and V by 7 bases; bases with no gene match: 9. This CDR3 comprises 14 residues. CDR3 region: CAIKYTGGQDGYTF. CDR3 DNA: TGTGCCATCAAATATACAGGGGGCCAGGATGGCTACACCTTC.

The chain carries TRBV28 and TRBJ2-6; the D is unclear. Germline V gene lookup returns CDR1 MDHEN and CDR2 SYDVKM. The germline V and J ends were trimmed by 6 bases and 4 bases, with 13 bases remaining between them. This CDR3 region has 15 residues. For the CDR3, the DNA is TGTGCCAGCAGAACAATCGCGGTGGGGGCCAACGTCCTGACTTTC. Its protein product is CASRTIAVGANVLTF. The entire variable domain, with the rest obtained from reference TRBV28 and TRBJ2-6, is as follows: DVKVTQSSRYLVKRTGEKVFLECVQDMDHENMFWYRQDPGLGLRLIYFSYDVKMKEKGDIPEGYSVSREKKERFSLILESASTNQTSMYLCASRTIAVGANVLTFGAGSRLTVL.

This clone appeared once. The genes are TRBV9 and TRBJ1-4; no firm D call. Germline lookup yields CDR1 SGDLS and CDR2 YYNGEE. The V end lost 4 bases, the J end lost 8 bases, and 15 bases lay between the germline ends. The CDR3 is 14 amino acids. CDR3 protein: CASSLEPVAEKLFF. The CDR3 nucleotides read TGTGCCAGCAGCCTTGAACCAGTGGCCGAAAAACTGTTTTTT.

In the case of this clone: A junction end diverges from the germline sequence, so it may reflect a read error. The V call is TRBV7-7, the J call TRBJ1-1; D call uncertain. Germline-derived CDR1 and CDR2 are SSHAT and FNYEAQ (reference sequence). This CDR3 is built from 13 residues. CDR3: CASSFQPNTEAFF. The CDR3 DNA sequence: TGTGCTAGCAGCTTTCAGCCGAACACTGAAGCTTTCTTT.

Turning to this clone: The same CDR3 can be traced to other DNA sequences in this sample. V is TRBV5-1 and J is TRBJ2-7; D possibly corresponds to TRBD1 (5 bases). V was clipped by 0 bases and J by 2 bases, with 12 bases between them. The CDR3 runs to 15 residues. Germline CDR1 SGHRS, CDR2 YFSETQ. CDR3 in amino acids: CASSLGQTATYEQYF. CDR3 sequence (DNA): TGCGCCAGCAGCTTGGGGCAGACAGCTACCTACGAGCAGTACTTC.

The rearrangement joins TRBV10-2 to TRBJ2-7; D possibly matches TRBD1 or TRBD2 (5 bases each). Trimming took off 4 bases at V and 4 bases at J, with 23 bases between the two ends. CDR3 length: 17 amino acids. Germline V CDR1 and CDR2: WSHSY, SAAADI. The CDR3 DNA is TGCGCCAGCAGTGGGCGGAGTCCCTGGGGGTCGGAATACGAGCAGTACTTC. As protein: CASSGRSPWGSEYEQYF.

CDR3 nucleotides: TGTGCCAGCAGCTTGAGTGGGGGCGATATGGTCTGGGAGCTGTTTTTT. Translated, it gives CASSLSGGDMVWELFF. The chain joins TRBV5-6 to TRBJ2-2, with D tentatively TRBD1 (6 bases). Per the germline V gene, CDR1 is SGHDT and CDR2 is YYEEEE. V was cut by 1 base and J by 9 bases, with 19 bases left in between. This CDR3 contains 16 residues.

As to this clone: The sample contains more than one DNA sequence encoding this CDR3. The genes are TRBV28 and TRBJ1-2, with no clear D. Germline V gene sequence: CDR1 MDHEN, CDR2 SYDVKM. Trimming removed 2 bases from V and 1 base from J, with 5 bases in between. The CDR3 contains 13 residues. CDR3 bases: TGTGCCAGCAGTTTAGACGGTAACTATGGCTACACCTTC. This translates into CASSLDGNYGYTF.

The DNA of the CDR3 is TGCGCCAGCAGCTTGGTAGGACAGGGGGCGGCTTTTGGAAATGAGCAGTTCTTC. Translated: CASSLVGQGAAFGNEQFF. The chain has TRBV5-1 and TRBJ2-1, with 11 bases matching TRBD1. The CDR3 is 18 residues long. Trimming cost V 0 bases and J 7 bases; bases outside gene matches: 12. The germline V gene encodes CDR1 SGHRS and CDR2 YFSETQ.

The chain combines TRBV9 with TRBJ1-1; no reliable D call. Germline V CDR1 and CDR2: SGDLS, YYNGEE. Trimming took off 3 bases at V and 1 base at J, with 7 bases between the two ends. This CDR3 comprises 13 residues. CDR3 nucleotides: TGTGCCAGCAGCGCCAAAACGAACACTGAAGCTTTCTTT. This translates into CASSAKTNTEAFF.

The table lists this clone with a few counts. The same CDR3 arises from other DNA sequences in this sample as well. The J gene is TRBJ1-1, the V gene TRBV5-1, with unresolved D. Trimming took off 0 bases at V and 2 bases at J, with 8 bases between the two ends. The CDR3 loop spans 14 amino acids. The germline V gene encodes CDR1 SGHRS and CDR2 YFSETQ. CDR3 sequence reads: CASSLVAGNTEAFF. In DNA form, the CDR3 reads TGCGCCAGCAGCTTGGTTGCAGGCAACACTGAAGCTTTCTTT.

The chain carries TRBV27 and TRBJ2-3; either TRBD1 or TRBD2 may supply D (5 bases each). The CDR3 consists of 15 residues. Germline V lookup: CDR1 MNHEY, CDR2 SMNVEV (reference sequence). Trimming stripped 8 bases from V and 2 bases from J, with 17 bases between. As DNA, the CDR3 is TGTGCCAGCCGTGATGGGACGGCGTTCACAGATACGCAGTATTTT. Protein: CASRDGTAFTDTQYF.